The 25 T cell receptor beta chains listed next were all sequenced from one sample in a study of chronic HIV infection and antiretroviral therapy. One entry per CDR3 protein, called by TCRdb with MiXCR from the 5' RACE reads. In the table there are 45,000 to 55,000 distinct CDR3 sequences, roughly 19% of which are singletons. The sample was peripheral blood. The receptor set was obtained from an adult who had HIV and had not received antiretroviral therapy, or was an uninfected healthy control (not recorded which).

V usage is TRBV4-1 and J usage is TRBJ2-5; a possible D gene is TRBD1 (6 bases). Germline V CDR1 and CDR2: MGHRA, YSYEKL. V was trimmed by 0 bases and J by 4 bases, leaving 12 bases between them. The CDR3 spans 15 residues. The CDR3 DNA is TGCGCCAGCAGCCAAGATCGTACAGGGCGAGAGACCCAGTACTTC. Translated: CASSQDRTGRETQYF.

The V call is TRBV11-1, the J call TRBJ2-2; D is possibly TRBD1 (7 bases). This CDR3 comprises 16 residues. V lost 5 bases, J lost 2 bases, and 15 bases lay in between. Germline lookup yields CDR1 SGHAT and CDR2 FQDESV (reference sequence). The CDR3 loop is CASSPGGQLNTGELFF. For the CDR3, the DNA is TGTGCCAGCAGCCCAGGGGGGCAGTTAAACACCGGGGAGCTGTTTTTT.

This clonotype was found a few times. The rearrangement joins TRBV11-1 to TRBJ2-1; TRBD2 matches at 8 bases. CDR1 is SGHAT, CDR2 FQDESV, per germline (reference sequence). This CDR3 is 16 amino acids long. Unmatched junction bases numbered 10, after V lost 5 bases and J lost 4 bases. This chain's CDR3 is CASSRFKSGSYNEQFF. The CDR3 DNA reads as TGTGCCAGCAGCAGATTTAAGAGCGGGAGTTACAATGAGCAGTTCTTC.

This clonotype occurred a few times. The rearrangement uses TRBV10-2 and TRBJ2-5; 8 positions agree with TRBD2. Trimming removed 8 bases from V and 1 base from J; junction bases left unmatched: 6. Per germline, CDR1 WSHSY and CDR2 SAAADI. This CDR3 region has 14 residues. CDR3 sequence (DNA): TGCGCCAGCGGACAACTAGCGGTCCAAGAGACCCAGTACTTC. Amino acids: CASGQLAVQETQYF.

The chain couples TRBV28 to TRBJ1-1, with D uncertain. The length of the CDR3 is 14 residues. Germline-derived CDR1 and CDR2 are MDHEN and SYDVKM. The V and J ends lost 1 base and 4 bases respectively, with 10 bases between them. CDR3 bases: TGTGCCAGCAGTTTATACGGGGTTAGCACTGAAGCTTTCTTT. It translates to CASSLYGVSTEAFF.

The CDR3 DNA is TGTGCCAGCAGCCGAGGAGGGGAACAAGAGACCCAGTACTTC. Residues: CASSRGGEQETQYF. The gene calls are TRBV11-1 and TRBJ2-5; D might be TRBD2 (6 bases). There are 14 residues in the CDR3. V lost 5 bases and J lost 2, with 12 bases in between. Germline V CDR1 and CDR2: SGHAT, FQDESV (reference sequence).

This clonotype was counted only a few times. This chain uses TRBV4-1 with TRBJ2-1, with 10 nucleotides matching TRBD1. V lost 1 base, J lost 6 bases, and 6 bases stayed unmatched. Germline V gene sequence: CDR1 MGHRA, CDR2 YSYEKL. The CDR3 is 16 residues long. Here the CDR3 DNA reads TGCGCCAGCAGCCAAGTCGGACAGGGGGTCCTCAATGAGCAGTTCTTC. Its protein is CASSQVGQGVLNEQFF.

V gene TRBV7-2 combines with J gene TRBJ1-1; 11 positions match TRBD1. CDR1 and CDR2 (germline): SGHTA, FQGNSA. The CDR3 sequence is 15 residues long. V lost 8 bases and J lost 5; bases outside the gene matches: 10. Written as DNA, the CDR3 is TGTGCCAGCCGGACAGGGGGCTTTAAGAGTACTGAAGCTTTCTTT. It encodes CASRTGGFKSTEAFF.

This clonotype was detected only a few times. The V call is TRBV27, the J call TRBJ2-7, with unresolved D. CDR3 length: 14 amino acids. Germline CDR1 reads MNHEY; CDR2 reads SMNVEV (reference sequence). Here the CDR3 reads CAIGTASNLYEQYF. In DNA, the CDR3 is TGTGCAATTGGAACAGCCAGTAACCTCTACGAGCAGTACTTC.

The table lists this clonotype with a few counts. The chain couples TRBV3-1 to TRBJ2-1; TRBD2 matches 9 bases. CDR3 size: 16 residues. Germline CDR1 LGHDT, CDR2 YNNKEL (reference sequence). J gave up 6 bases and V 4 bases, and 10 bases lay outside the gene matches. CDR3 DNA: TGTGCCAGCAGCCCCCTGCGGGAGGGCCTGGGCAATGAGCAGTTCTTC. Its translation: CASSPLREGLGNEQFF.

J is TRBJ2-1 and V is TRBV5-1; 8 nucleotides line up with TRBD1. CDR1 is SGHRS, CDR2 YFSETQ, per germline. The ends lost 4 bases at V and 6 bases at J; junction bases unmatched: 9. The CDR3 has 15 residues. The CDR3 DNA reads TGCGCCAGCAGCGCCCGAGACAGGGGTTTCAATGAGCAGTTCTTC. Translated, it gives CASSARDRGFNEQFF.

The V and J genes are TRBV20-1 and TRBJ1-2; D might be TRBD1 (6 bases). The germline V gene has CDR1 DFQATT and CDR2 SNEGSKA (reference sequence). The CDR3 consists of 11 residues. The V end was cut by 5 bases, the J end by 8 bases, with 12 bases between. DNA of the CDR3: TGCAGTGCTCACAGGGTGGACGGCTACACCTTC. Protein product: CSAHRVDGYTF.

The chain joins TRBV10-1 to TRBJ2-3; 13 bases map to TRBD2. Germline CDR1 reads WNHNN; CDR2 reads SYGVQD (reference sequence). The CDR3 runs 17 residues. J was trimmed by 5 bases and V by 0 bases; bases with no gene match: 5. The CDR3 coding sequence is TGCGCCAGCAGTGAGTCGGGACTAGCGGGATTTGAAGATACGCAGTATTTT. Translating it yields CASSESGLAGFEDTQYF.

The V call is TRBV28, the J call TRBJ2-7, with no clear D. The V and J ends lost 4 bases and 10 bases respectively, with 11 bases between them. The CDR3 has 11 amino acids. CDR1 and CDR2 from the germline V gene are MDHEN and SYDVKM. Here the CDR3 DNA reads TGTGCCAGCAGTTCCTATAGAGATCAGTACTTC. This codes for CASSSYRDQYF.

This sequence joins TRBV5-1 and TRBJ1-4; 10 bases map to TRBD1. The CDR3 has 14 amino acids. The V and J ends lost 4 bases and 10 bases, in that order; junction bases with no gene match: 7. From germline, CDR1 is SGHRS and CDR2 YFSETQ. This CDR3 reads CASSGGQGNPKLFF. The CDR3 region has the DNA TGCGCCAGCAGCGGGGGACAGGGGAACCCAAAACTGTTTTTT.

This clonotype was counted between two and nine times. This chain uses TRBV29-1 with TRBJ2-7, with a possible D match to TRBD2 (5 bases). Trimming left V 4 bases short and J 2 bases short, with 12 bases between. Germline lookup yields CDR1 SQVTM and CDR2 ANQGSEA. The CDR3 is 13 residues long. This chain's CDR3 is CSVVKRKPYEQYF. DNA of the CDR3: TGCAGCGTTGTGAAGCGGAAACCCTACGAGCAGTACTTC.

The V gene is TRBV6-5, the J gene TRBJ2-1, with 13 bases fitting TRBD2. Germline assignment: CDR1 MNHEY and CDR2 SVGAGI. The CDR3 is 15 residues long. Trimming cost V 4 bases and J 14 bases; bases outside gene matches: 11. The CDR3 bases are TGTGCCAGCAGTTCCCCGGGACTAGCGGGGCCTGGGGAGTTCTTC. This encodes CASSSPGLAGPGEFF.

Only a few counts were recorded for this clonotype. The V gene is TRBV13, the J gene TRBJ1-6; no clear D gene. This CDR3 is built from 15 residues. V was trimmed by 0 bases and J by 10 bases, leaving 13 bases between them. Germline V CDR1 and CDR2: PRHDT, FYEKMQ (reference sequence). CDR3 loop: CASSLGILEGSPLHF. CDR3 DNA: TGTGCCAGCAGCTTAGGGATTCTCGAGGGATCACCCCTCCACTTT.

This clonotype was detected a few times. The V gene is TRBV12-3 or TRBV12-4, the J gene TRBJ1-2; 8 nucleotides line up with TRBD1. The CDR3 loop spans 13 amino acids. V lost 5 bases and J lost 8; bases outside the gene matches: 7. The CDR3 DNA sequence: TGTGCCAGCAGTCTCCAGGGGGCAGGGGGCTACACCTTC. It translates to CASSLQGAGGYTF.

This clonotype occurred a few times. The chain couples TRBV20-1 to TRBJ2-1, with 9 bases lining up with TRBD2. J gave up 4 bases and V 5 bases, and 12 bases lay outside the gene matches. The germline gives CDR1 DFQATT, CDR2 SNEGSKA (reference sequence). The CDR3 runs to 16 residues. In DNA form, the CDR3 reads TGCAGTGCTTTTCCTGGGGGGCGGGAGGGATACAATGAGCAGTTCTTC. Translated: CSAFPGGREGYNEQFF.

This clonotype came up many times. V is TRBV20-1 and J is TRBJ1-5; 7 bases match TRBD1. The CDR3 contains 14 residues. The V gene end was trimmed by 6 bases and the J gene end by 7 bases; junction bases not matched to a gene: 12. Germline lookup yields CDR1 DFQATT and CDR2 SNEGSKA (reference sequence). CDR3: CSAPANRGRQPQHF. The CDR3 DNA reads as TGCAGTGCACCCGCAAACAGGGGACGGCAGCCCCAGCATTTT.

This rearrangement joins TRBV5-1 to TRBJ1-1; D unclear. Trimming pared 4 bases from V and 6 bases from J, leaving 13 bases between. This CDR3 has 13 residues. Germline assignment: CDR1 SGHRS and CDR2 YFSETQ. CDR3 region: CASSPPRISEAFF. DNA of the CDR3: TGCGCCAGCAGCCCACCCAGGATCTCTGAAGCTTTCTTT.

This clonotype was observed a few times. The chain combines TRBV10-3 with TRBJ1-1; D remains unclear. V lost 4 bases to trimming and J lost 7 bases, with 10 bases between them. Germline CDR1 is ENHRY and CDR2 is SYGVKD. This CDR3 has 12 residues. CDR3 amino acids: CAISAGRSEAFF. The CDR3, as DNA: TGTGCCATCAGTGCTGGCCGGAGTGAAGCTTTCTTT.

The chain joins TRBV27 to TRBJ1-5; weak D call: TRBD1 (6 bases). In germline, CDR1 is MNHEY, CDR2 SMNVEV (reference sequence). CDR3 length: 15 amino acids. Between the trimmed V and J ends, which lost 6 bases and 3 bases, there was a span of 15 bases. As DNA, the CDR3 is TGTGCCAGCAGGACGACAGGATCTTACAATCAGCCCCAGCATTTT. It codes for CASRTTGSYNQPQHF.

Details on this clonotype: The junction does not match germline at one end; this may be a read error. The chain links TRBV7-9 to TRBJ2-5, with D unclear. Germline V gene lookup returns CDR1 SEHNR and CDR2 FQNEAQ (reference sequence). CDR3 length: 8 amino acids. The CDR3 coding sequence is TGTGCCAGCAGCTTAGAGGTCTTC. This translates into CASSLEVF.